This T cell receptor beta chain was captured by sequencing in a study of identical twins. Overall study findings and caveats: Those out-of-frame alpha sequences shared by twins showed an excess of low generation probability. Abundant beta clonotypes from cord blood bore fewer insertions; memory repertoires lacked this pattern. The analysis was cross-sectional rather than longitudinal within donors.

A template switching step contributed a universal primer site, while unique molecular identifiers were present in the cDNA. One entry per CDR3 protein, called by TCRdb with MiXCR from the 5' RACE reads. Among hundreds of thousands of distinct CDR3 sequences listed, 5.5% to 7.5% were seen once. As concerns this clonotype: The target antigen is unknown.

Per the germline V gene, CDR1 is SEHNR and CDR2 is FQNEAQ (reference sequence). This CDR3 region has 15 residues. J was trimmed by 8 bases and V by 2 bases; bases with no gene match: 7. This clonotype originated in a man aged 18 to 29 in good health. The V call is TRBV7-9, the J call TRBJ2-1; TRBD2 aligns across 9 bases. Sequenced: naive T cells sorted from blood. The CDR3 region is CASSLFSGSRDEQFF. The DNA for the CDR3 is TGTGCCAGCAGCTTATTTAGCGGGAGTCGGGATGAGCAGTTCTTC. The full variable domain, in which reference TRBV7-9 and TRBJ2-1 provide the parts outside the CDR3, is DTGVSQNPRHKITKRGQNVTFRCDPISEHNRLYWYRQTLGQGPEFLTYFQNEAQLEKSRLLSDRFSAERPKGSFSTLEIQRTEQGDSAMYLCASSLFSGSRDEQFFGPGTRLTVL.